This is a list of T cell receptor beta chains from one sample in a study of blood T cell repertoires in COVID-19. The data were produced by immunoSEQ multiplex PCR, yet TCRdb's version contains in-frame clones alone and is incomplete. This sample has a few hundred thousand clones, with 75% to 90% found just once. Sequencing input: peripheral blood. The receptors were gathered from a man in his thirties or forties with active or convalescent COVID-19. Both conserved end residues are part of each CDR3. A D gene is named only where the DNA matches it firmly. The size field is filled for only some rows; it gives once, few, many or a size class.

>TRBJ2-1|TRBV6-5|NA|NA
TGTGCCAGCAGTTACCGTCAGGGGTTTTCCTACAATGAGCAGTTCTTC
CASSYRQGFSYNEQFF
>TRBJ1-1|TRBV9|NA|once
TGTGCCAGCTCCGGAGCGGGTCTGGGGAAGGGCACTGAAGCTTTCTTT
CASSGAGLGKGTEAFF
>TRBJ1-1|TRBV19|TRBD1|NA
TGTGGAACAGGGGTAAGAAGTAACACTGAAGCTTTCTTT
CGTGVRSNTEAFF
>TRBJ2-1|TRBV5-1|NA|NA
TGCGCCAGCAGCTTTGGGCAGGGCTCCTACAATGAGCAGTTCTTC
CASSFGQGSYNEQFF
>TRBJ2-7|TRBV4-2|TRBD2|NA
TGTGCCAGCAGCCGGACTAGCGGGGGGGGATCCTACGAGCAGTACTTC
CASSRTSGGGSYEQYF
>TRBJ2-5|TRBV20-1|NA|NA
TGCAGTGCTTTCTTGGAGACCCAGTACTTC
CSAFLETQYF
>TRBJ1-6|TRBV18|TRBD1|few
TGTGCCAGCTCACCAGGGACAGGCTATAATTCACCCCTCCACTTT
CASSPGTGYNSPLHF
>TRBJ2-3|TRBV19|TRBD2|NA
TGTGCCAGTAGTAGCGGACTAGCGGGGGGCACAGATACGCAGTATTTT
CASSSGLAGGTDTQYF
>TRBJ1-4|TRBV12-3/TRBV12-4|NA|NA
TGTGCCAGCAGTTTGGTAGGAGGGCAAAAACTGTTTTTT
CASSLVGGQKLFF
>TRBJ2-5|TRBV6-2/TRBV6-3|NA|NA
TGTGCCAGCAGTTACTCGGGGCGGGGGCTACAAGAGACCCAGTACTTC
CASSYSGRGLQETQYF
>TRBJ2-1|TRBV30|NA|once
TGTGCCTGGAGGGATCGGAGGGGCCCCTACAATGAGCAGTTCTTC
CAWRDRRGPYNEQFF
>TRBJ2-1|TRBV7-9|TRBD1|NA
TGTGCCAGCAGCCTCTGGGTAGGGGGCAATGAAGGTAATGAGCAGTTCTTC
CASSLWVGGNEGNEQFF
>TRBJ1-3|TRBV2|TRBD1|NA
TGTGCCAGCAGGAGGGACAGGGGAGACACCATATATTTT
CASRRDRGDTIYF
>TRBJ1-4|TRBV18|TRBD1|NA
TGTGCCAGCTCACCAGGGACAGGGCGGTCCAATGAAAAACTGTTTTTT
CASSPGTGRSNEKLFF
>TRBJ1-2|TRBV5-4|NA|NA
TGTGCCAGCACAGTATTACAGGAGCACTATGGCTACACCTTC
CASTVLQEHYGYTF
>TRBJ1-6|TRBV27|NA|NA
TGTGCCAGCAGGGCCCCAGGCTATAATTCACCCCTCCACTTT
CASRAPGYNSPLHF
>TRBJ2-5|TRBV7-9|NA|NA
TGTGCCAGCAGCCCCCTCGGTGGTCAAGAGACCCAGTACTTC
CASSPLGGQETQYF
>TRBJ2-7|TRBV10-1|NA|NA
TGCGCCAGCAGTGCTCATCTTGAGGACGAGCAGTACTTC
CASSAHLEDEQYF
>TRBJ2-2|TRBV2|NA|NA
TGTGCCAGCAGTGAAGTCCGGGACACCGGGGAGCTGTTTTTT
CASSEVRDTGELFF
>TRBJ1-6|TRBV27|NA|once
TGTGCCAGCAGTTTAGGACTGGGATATAATTCACCCCTCCACTTT
CASSLGLGYNSPLHF
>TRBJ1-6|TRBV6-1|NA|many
TGTGCCAGCAGTGAAGCGACGGGAACTAATTCACCCCTCCACTTT
CASSEATGTNSPLHF
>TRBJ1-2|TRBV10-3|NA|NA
TGTGCCATCAGCCCCAAAGGACAGAGAGACTATGGCTACACCTTC
CAISPKGQRDYGYTF
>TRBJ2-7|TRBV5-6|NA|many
TGTGCCAGCATGTGGGGGGGCAAACCCTACGAGCAGTACTTC
CASMWGGKPYEQYF
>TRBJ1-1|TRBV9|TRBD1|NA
TGTGCCAGCAGCGACAGGGGGGGGAGGACTGAAGCTTTCTTT
CASSDRGGRTEAFF
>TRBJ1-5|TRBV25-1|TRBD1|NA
TGTGCCAGCAGTTTTCCGGACAGGGGGACATTT
CASSFPDRGTF
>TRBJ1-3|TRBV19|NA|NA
TGTGCCAGTAGTCCCACCCTACGGAGCTCTGGAAACACCATATATTTT
CASSPTLRSSGNTIYF
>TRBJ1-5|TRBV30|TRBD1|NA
TGTGCCTGGAGTTCCTGGACAGGGTTGGATCAGCCCCAGCATTTT
CAWSSWTGLDQPQHF
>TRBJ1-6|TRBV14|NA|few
TGTGCCAGCAGCCACACAGTTACAGGAACTTATAATTCACCCCTCCACTTT
CASSHTVTGTYNSPLHF
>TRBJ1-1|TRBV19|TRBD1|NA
TGTGCCAGTAGTATAGTGTCAGGGGGCATCACTGAAGCTTTCTTT
CASSIVSGGITEAFF
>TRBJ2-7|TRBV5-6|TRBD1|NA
TGTGCCAGCAGCTCCGGGACAGCTGCCTACGAGCAGTACTTC
CASSSGTAAYEQYF
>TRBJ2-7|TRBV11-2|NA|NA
TGTGCCAGCAGCTTAGGAGACAGCTCCTACGAGCAGTACTTC
CASSLGDSSYEQYF
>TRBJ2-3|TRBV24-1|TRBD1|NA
TGTGCCACCAGTGAGAATACAGGGGGAAGGGGCACAGATACGCAGTATTTT
CATSENTGGRGTDTQYF
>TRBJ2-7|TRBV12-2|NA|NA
TGTGCAAGTCGCTTAGGGACTCCCGGTGGGTCCCCCTACGAGCAGTACTTC
CASRLGTPGGSPYEQYF
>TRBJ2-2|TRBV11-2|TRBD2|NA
TGTGCCAGCAGCTTACCAGCGGGGGGCACCGGGGAGCTGTTTTTT
CASSLPAGGTGELFF
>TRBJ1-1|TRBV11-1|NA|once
TGTGCCAGCAGCTTCACCTCGACAGAGAAGAACACTGAAGCTTTCTTT
CASSFTSTEKNTEAFF
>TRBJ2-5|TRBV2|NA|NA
TGTGCCATGTTACAGGGTTCGGAGACCCAGTACTTC
CAMLQGSETQYF
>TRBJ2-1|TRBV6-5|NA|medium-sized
TGTGCCAGCAGTATGGATGGAGGCTCCTACAATGAGCAGTTCTTC
CASSMDGGSYNEQFF
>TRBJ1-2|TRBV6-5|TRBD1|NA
TGTGCCAGCAGTCTCCCCGGGACAGGGGTTGATGGCTACACCTTC
CASSLPGTGVDGYTF
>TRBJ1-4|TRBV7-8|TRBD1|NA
TGTGCCAGCAGCTTCGGCGGACAGGGGCAAGACACCCGTGAAAAACTGTTTTTT
CASSFGGQGQDTREKLFF
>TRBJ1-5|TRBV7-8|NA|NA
TGTGCCAGCAGTTCTGGACAGACCTATAGCAATCAGCCCCAGCATTTT
CASSSGQTYSNQPQHF
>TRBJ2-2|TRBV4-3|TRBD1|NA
TGCGCCAGCAGCCATTCAGGGACAGGGGAGGCCGGGGAGCTGTTTTTT
CASSHSGTGEAGELFF
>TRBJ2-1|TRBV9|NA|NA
TGTGCCAGCAGCGCACCCACCTCGGCCAGGCGTACCTACAATGAGCAGTTCTTC
CASSAPTSARRTYNEQFF
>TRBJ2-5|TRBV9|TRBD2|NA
TGTGCCAGCAGCGTAGGGGCTAGCGGGGGGGCCTCAGAGACCCAGTACTTC
CASSVGASGGASETQYF
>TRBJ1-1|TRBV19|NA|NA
TGTGCAGCAGGGCTTAGTACTGAAGCTTTCTTT
CAAGLSTEAFF
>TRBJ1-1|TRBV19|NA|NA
TGTGCCAGTAGTGTCTCCCCCACTGAAGCTTTCTTT
CASSVSPTEAFF